This TCR beta chain was sequenced in a study of blood T cell repertoires in COVID-19. CDR1 and CDR2 (germline): MNHEY, SVGAGI. The CDR3 has 13 residues. With 5 bases clipped from V and 1 base from J, the junction kept 1 base outside the gene matches. TCRdb keeps only in-frame clones here, not all; method: immunoSEQ multiplex PCR. This repertoire shows about 230,000 clones, approximately 85% found once; its top ten account for roughly 5%. As to this clone: The sample has other DNA sequences that encode this CDR3 too.

The receptor's source is a man aged 50-59 years with COVID-19, enrolled during active disease. The rearrangement links TRBV6-5 to TRBJ1-1; 7 bases are a match to TRBD1. Material for sequencing was peripheral blood. The CDR3 spells CASSRQGNTEAFF. The CDR3 DNA follows: TGTGCCAGCAGTCGACAGGGGAACACTGAAGCTTTCTTT.